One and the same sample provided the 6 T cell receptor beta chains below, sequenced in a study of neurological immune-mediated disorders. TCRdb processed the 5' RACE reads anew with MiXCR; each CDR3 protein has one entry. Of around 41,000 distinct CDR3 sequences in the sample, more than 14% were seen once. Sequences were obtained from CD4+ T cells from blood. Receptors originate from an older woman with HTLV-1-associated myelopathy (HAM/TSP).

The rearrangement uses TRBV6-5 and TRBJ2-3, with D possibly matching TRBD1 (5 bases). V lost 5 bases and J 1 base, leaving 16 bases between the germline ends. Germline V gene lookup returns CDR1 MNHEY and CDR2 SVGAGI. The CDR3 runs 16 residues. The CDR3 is CASSPFDRGRTDTQYF. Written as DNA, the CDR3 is TGTGCCAGCAGTCCCTTCGATAGGGGTCGCACAGATACGCAGTATTTT.

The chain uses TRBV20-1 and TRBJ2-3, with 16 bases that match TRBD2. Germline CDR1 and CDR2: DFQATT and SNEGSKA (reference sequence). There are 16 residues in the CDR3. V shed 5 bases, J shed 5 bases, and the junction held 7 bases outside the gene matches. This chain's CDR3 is CSASGLAGGPLDTQYF. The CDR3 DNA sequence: TGCAGTGCTTCGGGACTAGCGGGAGGGCCATTAGATACGCAGTATTTT.

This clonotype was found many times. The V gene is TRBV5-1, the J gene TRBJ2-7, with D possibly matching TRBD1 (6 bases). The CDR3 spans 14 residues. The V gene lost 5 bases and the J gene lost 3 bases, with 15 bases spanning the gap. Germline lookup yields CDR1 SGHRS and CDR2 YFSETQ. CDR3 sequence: CASSFTQQGYEQYF. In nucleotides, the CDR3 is TGCGCCAGCAGTTTCACCCAACAGGGCTACGAGCAGTACTTC. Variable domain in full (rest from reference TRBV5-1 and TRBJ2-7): KAGVTQTPRYLIKTRGQQVTLSCSPISGHRSVSWYQQTPGQGLQFLFEYFSETQRNKGNFPGRFSGRQFSNSRSEMNVSTLELGDSALYLCASSFTQQGYEQYFGPGTRLTVT.

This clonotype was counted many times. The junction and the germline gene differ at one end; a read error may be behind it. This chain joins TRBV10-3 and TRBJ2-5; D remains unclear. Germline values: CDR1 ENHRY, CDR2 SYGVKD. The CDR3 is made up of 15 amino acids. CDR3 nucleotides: TGTGCCATCAGTGAGTCGAAAGGATCCCAAGAGACCAAGTACTTC. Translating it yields CAISESKGSQETKYF.

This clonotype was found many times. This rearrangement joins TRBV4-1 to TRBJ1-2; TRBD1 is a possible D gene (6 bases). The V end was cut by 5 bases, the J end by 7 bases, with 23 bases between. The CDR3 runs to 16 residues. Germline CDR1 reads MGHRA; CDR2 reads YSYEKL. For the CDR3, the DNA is TGCGCCAGCAGCTTCGGACAGTCCCCTCCCATAAGTGGCTACACCTTC. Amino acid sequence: CASSFGQSPPISGYTF.

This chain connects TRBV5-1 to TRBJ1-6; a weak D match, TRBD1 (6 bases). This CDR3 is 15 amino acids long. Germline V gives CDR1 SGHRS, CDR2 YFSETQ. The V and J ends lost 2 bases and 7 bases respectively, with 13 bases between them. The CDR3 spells CASSLAWGGNSPLHF. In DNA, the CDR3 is TGCGCCAGCAGCTTAGCCTGGGGGGGCAATTCACCCCTCCACTTT. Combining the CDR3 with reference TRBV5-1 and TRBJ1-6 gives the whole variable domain KAGVTQTPRYLIKTRGQQVTLSCSPISGHRSVSWYQQTPGQGLQFLFEYFSETQRNKGNFPGRFSGRQFSNSRSEMNVSTLELGDSALYLCASSLAWGGNSPLHFGNGTRLTVT.